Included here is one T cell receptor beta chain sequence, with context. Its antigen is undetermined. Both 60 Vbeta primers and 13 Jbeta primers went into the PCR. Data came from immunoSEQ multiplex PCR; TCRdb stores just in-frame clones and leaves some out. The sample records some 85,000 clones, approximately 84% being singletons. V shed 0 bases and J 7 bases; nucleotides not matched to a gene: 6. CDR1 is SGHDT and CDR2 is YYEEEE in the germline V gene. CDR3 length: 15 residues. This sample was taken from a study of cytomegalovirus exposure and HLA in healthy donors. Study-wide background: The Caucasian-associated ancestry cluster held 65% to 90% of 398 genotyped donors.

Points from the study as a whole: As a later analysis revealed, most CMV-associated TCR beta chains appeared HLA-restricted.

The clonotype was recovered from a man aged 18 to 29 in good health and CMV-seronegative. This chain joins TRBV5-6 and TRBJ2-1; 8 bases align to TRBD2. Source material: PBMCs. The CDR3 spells CASSLGVLAGNEQFF. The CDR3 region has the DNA TGTGCCAGCAGCTTGGGGGTGTTAGCGGGGAATGAGCAGTTCTTC.